This T cell receptor (beta chain) is from a study of CD8+CD57+ T cells in acquired aplastic anemia. Background on the study: DNA from sorted CD4+ and CD8+ cells averaged roughly 3.2 ug.

The TCR beta profiling, which covered VDJ combination and CDR3 sequence, was carried out using genomic DNA as the template. TCRdb called the reads again in MiXCR, with one record for every CDR3 protein. The sample includes 170,000 or so distinct CDR3 sequences, around 52% seen only once; the top ten take under 35%. Notes on the study in general: Nearly 30 was the count of CD8+ CDR3 sequences that patients shared with controls. Patients did not significantly differ from controls in CD8+ Simpson's diversity.

Individuals selected for sequencing had exhibited CD8+CD57+ cell expansion on flow cytometry. There was no therapy given to any patient before the blood sampling took place. Germline CDR1 and CDR2: SGHAT and FQNNGV. Germline trimming cut 7 bases from V and 0 bases from J; bases unmatched to any gene: 10. The CDR3 consists of 18 residues. This clonotype appeared many times. Its antigen is as yet unknown. The chain combines TRBV11-2 with TRBJ2-7; 15 positions match TRBD2. This TCR was sampled from a human donor with aplastic anemia. What was sequenced was sorted CD4+, CD8+, or CD8+CD57+ T cells (not recorded which) from PBMCs. CDR3 DNA: TGTGCCAGCATCCTCCAAGGGACTAGCGGGGGGAGCTCCTACGAGCAGTACTTC. Translating it yields CASILQGTSGGSSYEQYF.